This T cell receptor beta chain was recorded in a study of T-cell reconstitution after alpha-beta-depleted transplantation in children. This sample's TCRbeta library carried unique molecular identifier barcodes. TCRdb fed the PCR reads into MiXCR, producing one record per CDR3 protein. The sample records 670,000 or so distinct CDR3 sequences, around 13% being singletons. This CDR3 has 13 amino acids. The V segment lost 5 bases and the J segment 0 bases; nucleotides outside the gene matches: 4. Germline CDR1 reads SQVTM; CDR2 reads ANQGSEA. The chain joins TRBV29-1 to TRBJ2-7, with 7 bases identical to TRBD1. Sequenced here: PBMCs, sampled before TCRalphabeta/CD19-depleted stem cell transplant. The sequence was obtained from a girl aged 2 to 9 with congenital amegakaryocytic thrombocytopenia, due to receive a stem cell transplant. CDR3 sequence (DNA): TGCAGCGTTCTCGGGACAGACTCCTACGAGCAGTACTTC. Translated, it gives CSVLGTDSYEQYF.